This section outlines one T cell receptor (beta chain) sequence together with its context. The antigen is undetermined. A much more abundant neighbour one base away suggests this may be a read error. Amplification yielded TCR beta CDR3 regions, with RNA transcripts as the source. Researchers ran a first-round RT-PCR on the TCR CDR3 using the HTBI primer set. TCRdb re-called the multiplex PCR reads with MiXCR, one entry per CDR3 protein. The sample holds 450,000 to 650,000 distinct CDR3 sequences, over 12% seen once. Reasons for excluding patients were uncontrolled infection, other autoimmune disease, pregnancy or lactation. The diagnostic basis comprised clinical symptoms, serum thyroxine and TRAb, thyroid ultrasound and orbital computed tomography. PBMCs were derived from 10 ml fresh peripheral blood. This sample is drawn from a study of T cells in Graves' hyperthyroidism and ophthalmopathy. General study findings and limits: Blood also held most thyroid clonotypes expanded beyond 0.001.

This CDR3 region has 14 residues. The germline V gene encodes CDR1 KGHDR and CDR2 SFDVKD. This sequence was found in a young woman with Graves' ophthalmopathy. Sequenced input: blood. The chain links TRBV24-1 to TRBJ2-1, with TRBD2 matching 10 bases. The CDR3 DNA reads as TGTGCCACTCAGCGGACTAGCGGCCACAATGAGCAGCTCTTC. This translates into CATQRTSGHNEQLF.